The 28 T cell receptor beta chains presented below share a single source sample, sequenced in a study of blood T cell repertoires in COVID-19. Method: immunoSEQ multiplex PCR; TCRdb's copy keeps in-frame clones and lacks some. The data hold around 320,000 clones, with just under 90% observed a single time. Sequencing was done on a sample of PBMCs or T cells enriched from blood (not recorded which). Receptors were obtained from a woman aged 50 to 60 who had been exposed to COVID-19.

Written as DNA, the CDR3 is TGCGCCAGCAGCTTGGGGCCGGGCGAGGGTACGCAGTATTTT. Amino acids: CASSLGPGEGTQYF. The genes are TRBV5-1 and TRBJ2-3; D might be TRBD2 (5 bases). This CDR3 has 14 amino acids. V shed 0 bases and J shed 8 bases, with 13 bases lying between them. CDR1 SGHRS and CDR2 YFSETQ come from the germline V gene.

V gene TRBV6-4 combines with J gene TRBJ1-1; D remains unclear. V shed 4 bases and J shed 2 bases, with 8 bases lying between them. Per the germline V gene, CDR1 is MRHNA and CDR2 is SNTAGT. The CDR3 sequence is 13 residues long. DNA of the CDR3: TGTGCCAGCAGTGTAGAGATAAACACTGAAGCTTTCTTT. Amino acid sequence: CASSVEINTEAFF.

The rearrangement links TRBV28 to TRBJ2-5, with 8 bases fitting TRBD2. Germline-derived CDR1 and CDR2 are MDHEN and SYDVKM. This CDR3 has 14 amino acids. Unmatched junction bases numbered 5, after V lost 3 bases and J lost 5 bases. The CDR3 DNA reads as TGTGCCAGCAGTTTCCAAGCGGGGGAGGAGACCCAGTACTTC. This sequence encodes CASSFQAGEETQYF.

The chain joins TRBV21-1 to TRBJ2-2; the table calls TRBD1, which could not be checked here. TRBV21-1 is a pseudogene. The CDR3 runs to 17 residues. CDR3 DNA: TGTGCCAGCAGCAAACCCCCCCCGGACAGGACCATCGGGGAGCTGTTTTTT. Its translation: CASSKPPPDRTIGELFF.

The J gene is TRBJ2-7, the V gene TRBV20-1, with TRBD2 identical over 11 bases. This CDR3 has 14 amino acids. The junction had 11 bases not matched to a gene; V was cut back by 6 bases and J by 7 bases. Germline CDR1 is DFQATT and CDR2 is SNEGSKA (reference sequence). The CDR3 sequence is CSASTGTSGFEQYF. The CDR3, as DNA: TGCAGTGCCAGTACCGGGACTAGCGGTTTTGAGCAGTACTTC.

This rearrangement joins TRBV5-1 to TRBJ2-5, with 7 bases lining up with TRBD1. The CDR3 is 14 amino acids. V trimming: 4 bases; J trimming: 1 base; junction bases outside the gene matches: 4. In germline, CDR1 is SGHRS, CDR2 YFSETQ. As DNA, the CDR3 is TGCGCCAGCAGCCCGGGACAGAGCCAAGAGACCCAGTACTTC. Its protein product is CASSPGQSQETQYF. Complete variable domain (other parts from reference TRBV5-1 and TRBJ2-5): KAGVTQTPRYLIKTRGQQVTLSCSPISGHRSVSWYQQTPGQGLQFLFEYFSETQRNKGNFPGRFSGRQFSNSRSEMNVSTLELGDSALYLCASSPGQSQETQYFGPGTRLLVL.

The chain has TRBV28 and TRBJ2-7; D unresolved. This CDR3 is built from 13 residues. Germline CDR1 MDHEN, CDR2 SYDVKM. Trimming stripped 4 bases from V and 3 bases from J, with 10 bases between. The CDR3 nucleotides are TGTGCCAGCAGTTCGATGGCAGACTACGAGCAGTACTTC. It translates to CASSSMADYEQYF.

The chain uses TRBV30 and TRBJ1-2; 8 bases are shared with TRBD1. CDR1 and CDR2 (germline): GTSNPN, SVGIG (reference sequence). The V gene end was trimmed by 3 bases and the J gene end by 4 bases; junction bases not matched to a gene: 7. This CDR3 is 14 amino acids long. CDR3 sequence reads: CAWRTTGEGYGYTF. CDR3 in DNA: TGTGCCTGGAGAACGACAGGGGAGGGCTATGGCTACACCTTC.

The chain combines TRBV24-1 with TRBJ2-7; maybe TRBD1 (5 bases). V was trimmed by 4 bases and J by 1 base, leaving 7 bases between them. Germline CDR1 reads KGHDR; CDR2 reads SFDVKD. This CDR3 has 13 residues. CDR3 loop: CATSEAGSYEQYF. The CDR3 DNA sequence: TGTGCCACCAGTGAGGCAGGGTCCTACGAGCAGTACTTC.

The chain carries TRBV27 and TRBJ2-2; TRBD1 might be the D (6 bases). Germline values: CDR1 MNHEY, CDR2 SMNVEV (reference sequence). The germline V and J ends were trimmed by 5 bases and 5 bases, with 18 bases remaining between them. This CDR3 is 16 amino acids long. In DNA form, the CDR3 reads TGTGCCAGCAGTACCCCGGCAGGGGTCGGGACCGGGGAGCTGTTTTTT. It is translated as CASSTPAGVGTGELFF.

This clone appeared once. CDR3: CASSSTKDRVGNEQFF. In DNA form, the CDR3 reads TGTGCCAGCAGTTCGACAAAAGACAGGGTAGGCAATGAGCAGTTCTTC. The chain has TRBV27 and TRBJ2-1; TRBD1 matches at 7 bases. Germline CDR1 and CDR2: MNHEY and SMNVEV (reference sequence). With V trimmed by 4 bases and J by 6 bases, 12 bases remained unmatched. This CDR3 has 16 amino acids.

This chain connects TRBV19 to TRBJ2-7; 9 nucleotides agree with TRBD2. The CDR3 loop spans 13 amino acids. With 9 bases clipped from V and 0 bases from J, the junction kept 3 bases outside the gene matches. The germline CDR1 and CDR2 sequences are LNHDA and SQIVND (reference sequence). The CDR3 loop is CASSSGDSYEQYF. CDR3 sequence (DNA): TGTGCCAGCTCTAGCGGGGACTCCTACGAGCAGTACTTC.

The rearrangement joins TRBV30 to TRBJ2-1; 7 bases map to TRBD2. This CDR3 is built from 15 residues. Germline V gene sequence: CDR1 GTSNPN, CDR2 SVGIG (reference sequence). J gave up 6 bases and V 1 base, and 9 bases lay outside the gene matches. The CDR3 DNA follows: TGTGCCTGGAGTGACGGGAGGAGCGTGCGCAATGAGCAGTTCTTC. Its translation is CAWSDGRSVRNEQFF.

With regard to this clone: A read error may account for a junction end that differs from germline. The chain combines TRBV3-1 (or the pseudogene TRBV3-2) with TRBJ1-1; no clear D gene. This CDR3 is built from 11 residues. CDR1 and CDR2 (germline): LGHDT, YNNKEL (reference sequence). The CDR3 is CASSDNAIQRF. The DNA for the CDR3 is TGTGCCAGCAGCGATAACGCGATCCAAAGATTT.

The chain uses TRBV7-9 and TRBJ2-1; TRBD1 matches 8 bases. The CDR3 totals 17 residues. V lost 4 bases and J lost 7; bases outside the gene matches: 15. CDR1 is SEHNR and CDR2 is FQNEAQ in the germline V gene (reference sequence). Here the CDR3 reads CASSSDRVVRGLNEQFF. The CDR3 DNA reads TGTGCCAGCAGCTCGGACAGGGTTGTAAGAGGTTTGAATGAGCAGTTCTTC.

The V gene is TRBV7-2, the J gene TRBJ1-3; no clear D. V dropped 1 base and J dropped 3 bases, with 7 bases sitting between them. Per germline, CDR1 SGHTA and CDR2 FQGNSA. CDR3 size: 14 residues. The CDR3 protein is CASSLGGGGNTIYF. CDR3 nucleotide sequence: TGTGCCAGCAGCTTAGGAGGTGGTGGAAACACCATATATTTT.

The rearrangement joins TRBV30 to TRBJ2-2; 7 bases are a match to TRBD1. Per the germline V gene, CDR1 is GTSNPN and CDR2 is SVGIG (reference sequence). Germline trimming cut 8 bases from V and 5 bases from J; bases unmatched to any gene: 8. The CDR3 runs to 13 residues. CDR3 protein: CAGTDRRTGELFF. The CDR3 DNA reads TGTGCCGGCACGGACAGGCGGACCGGGGAGCTGTTTTTT.

Here the CDR3 DNA reads TGTGCCAGCCGACAGACCCAGAACACTGAAGCTTTCTTT. It is translated as CASRQTQNTEAFF. This rearrangement joins TRBV19 to TRBJ1-1; possible D gene TRBD1, 5 bases. Trimming cost V 9 bases and J 1 base, with 12 bases left between them. The germline V gene encodes CDR1 LNHDA and CDR2 SQIVND (reference sequence). The CDR3 loop spans 13 amino acids.

The chain links TRBV6-1 to TRBJ1-1; 8 nucleotides agree with TRBD1. The CDR3 sequence is 15 residues long. Germline CDR1 MNHNS, CDR2 SASEGT. Germline trimming cut 2 bases from V and 5 bases from J; bases unmatched to any gene: 7. The CDR3 is CASSEFPGGSTEAFF. For the CDR3, the DNA is TGTGCCAGCAGTGAATTTCCAGGGGGCTCGACTGAAGCTTTCTTT.

The chain combines TRBV15 with TRBJ2-2; 11 positions agree with TRBD2. Trimming at V came to 1 base and at J to 5 bases, leaving 6 bases not matched to a gene. The CDR3 sequence is 17 residues long. Germline values: CDR1 LNHNV, CDR2 YYDKDF (reference sequence). The CDR3 loop reads CATSRGIAGGPTGELFF. The CDR3 nucleotides are TGTGCCACCAGCAGAGGCATAGCGGGGGGGCCAACCGGGGAGCTGTTTTTT.

This clone was observed a single time. The V gene is TRBV4-1, the J gene TRBJ1-4, with 11 bases that match TRBD1. Germline trimming cut 4 bases from V and 7 bases from J; bases unmatched to any gene: 5. The length of the CDR3 is 15 residues. Germline CDR1 MGHRA, CDR2 YSYEKL. The CDR3 nucleotides are TGCGCCAGCAGCCCGGCTGGGACAGGGGGTGAAAAACTGTTTTTT. Translated: CASSPAGTGGEKLFF.

In DNA, the CDR3 is TGTGCCAGCAGCCAAGGACTAGCGGGGGCCGTCGGGGCCTACGAGCAGTACTTC. It yields the protein CASSQGLAGAVGAYEQYF. The chain employs TRBV14 and TRBJ2-7; 12 bases match TRBD2. V dropped 1 base and J dropped 2; count of bases not matched to a gene: 9. Germline CDR1 reads SGHDN; CDR2 reads FVKESK. The CDR3 contains 18 residues.

The rearrangement uses TRBV6-1 and TRBJ1-5, with D unclear. V shed 3 bases and J shed 7 bases, with 7 bases lying between them. The germline CDR1 and CDR2 sequences are MNHNS and SASEGT. This CDR3 has 12 amino acids. This CDR3 reads CASSDPGQPQHF. CDR3 bases: TGTGCCAGCAGTGACCCGGGGCAGCCCCAGCATTTT.

Of note for this clone: An end of the junction differs from the germline gene, which may be a read error. V is TRBV28 and J is TRBJ1-2, with 7 bases identical to TRBD1. This CDR3 is 13 amino acids long. Germline lookup yields CDR1 MDHEN and CDR2 SYDVKM. The DNA of the CDR3 is TGTGCCAGCAGTTTACCTCATGAGGGGGCCCCGGTTTTC. Its translation: CASSLPHEGAPVF.

The DNA of the CDR3 is TGCGCCAGCAGCCAAGGAGGAGGCGGGTGGTACGAAAAACTGTTTTTT. Residues: CASSQGGGGWYEKLFF. J is TRBJ1-4 and V is TRBV4-1, with D unclear. Deletions cut 1 base from V and 8 bases from J, with 17 bases between. The germline V gene encodes CDR1 MGHRA and CDR2 YSYEKL. This CDR3 has 16 amino acids.

This chain links TRBV5-1 with TRBJ1-3; 7 positions agree with TRBD1. The junction had 14 bases not matched to a gene; V was cut back by 3 bases and J by 8 bases. Per germline, CDR1 SGHRS and CDR2 YFSETQ. CDR3 length: 16 amino acids. The DNA for the CDR3 is TGCGCCAGCAGCTACCATGAGGGGGCACTTGGGGACACCATATATTTT. Protein sequence: CASSYHEGALGDTIYF.

The chain couples TRBV18 to TRBJ2-7, with D perhaps matching TRBD2 (7 bases). Germline V gene lookup returns CDR1 KGHSH and CDR2 LQKENI. Trimming shortened V by 3 bases and J by 5 bases, and 17 bases separated the two germline ends. This CDR3 is built from 15 residues. CDR3 DNA sequence: TGTGCCAGCTCACCCTCGGGCAGGGAGGGGGACGAGCAGTACTTC. Residues: CASSPSGREGDEQYF.

The rearrangement links TRBV29-1 to TRBJ1-5, with 7 bases fitting TRBD1. Losses at the gene ends were 7 bases for V and 9 bases for J; bases not matched to a gene: 21. The length of the CDR3 is 16 residues. CDR1 is SQVTM and CDR2 is ANQGSEA in the germline V gene. The CDR3 is CSAILTGANQGMPQHF. In DNA, the CDR3 is TGCAGCGCTATATTAACAGGGGCCAACCAGGGTATGCCCCAGCATTTT.